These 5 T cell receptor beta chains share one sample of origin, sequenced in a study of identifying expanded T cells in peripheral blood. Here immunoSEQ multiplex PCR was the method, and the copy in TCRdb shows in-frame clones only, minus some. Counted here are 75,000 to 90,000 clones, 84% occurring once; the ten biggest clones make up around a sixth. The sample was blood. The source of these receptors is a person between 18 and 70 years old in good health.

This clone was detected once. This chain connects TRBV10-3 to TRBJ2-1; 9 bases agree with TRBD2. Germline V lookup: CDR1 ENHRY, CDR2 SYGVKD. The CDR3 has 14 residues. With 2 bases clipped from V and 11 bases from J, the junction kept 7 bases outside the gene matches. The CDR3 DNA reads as TGTGCCATCAGTGAGGCTAGCGGGGAGGGTAAGCAGTTCTTC. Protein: CAISEASGEGKQFF.

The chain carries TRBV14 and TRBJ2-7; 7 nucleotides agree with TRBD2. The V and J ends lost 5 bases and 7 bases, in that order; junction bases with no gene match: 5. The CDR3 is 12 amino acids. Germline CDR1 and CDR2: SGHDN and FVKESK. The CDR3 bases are TGTGCCAGCAGCTTCGGACTAGTTGAGCAGTACTTC. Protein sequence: CASSFGLVEQYF.

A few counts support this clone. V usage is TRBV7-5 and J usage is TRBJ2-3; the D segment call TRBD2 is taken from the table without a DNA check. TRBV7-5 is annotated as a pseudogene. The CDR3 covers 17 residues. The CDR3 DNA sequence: TGTGCCAGAAGCTTAGACGGGAGTGATTTTTCAGGAGATACGCAGTATTTT. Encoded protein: CARSLDGSDFSGDTQYF.

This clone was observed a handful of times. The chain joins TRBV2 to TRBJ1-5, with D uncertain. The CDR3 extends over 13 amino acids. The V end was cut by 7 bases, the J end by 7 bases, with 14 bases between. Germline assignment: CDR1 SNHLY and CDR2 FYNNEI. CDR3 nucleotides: TGTGCCAGCATTCGTGAGGTAGGCCAGCCCCAGCATTTT. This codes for CASIREVGQPQHF.

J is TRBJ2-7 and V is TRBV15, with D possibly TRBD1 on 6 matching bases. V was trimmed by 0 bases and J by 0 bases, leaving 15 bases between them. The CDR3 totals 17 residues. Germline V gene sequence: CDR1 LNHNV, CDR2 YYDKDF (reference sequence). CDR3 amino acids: CATSRDLAQGYSYEQYF. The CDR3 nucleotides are TGTGCCACCAGCAGAGATCTCGCACAGGGATACTCCTACGAGCAGTACTTC.